A single T cell receptor (beta chain) is shown here with its context. Its antigen remains unknown. This CDR3 spans 14 amino acids. From germline, CDR1 is SGDLS and CDR2 YYNGEE. The J segment lost 7 bases and the V segment lost 0 bases, leaving 5 bases of the junction unmatched. Profiling relied on immunoSEQ multiplex PCR, and the TCRdb table lists in-frame clones only, not all of them. The sample lists roughly 85,000 clones, about nine tenths seen once, with around 3.2% in the top ten. Researchers grouped second doses given at about 4 or about 12 weeks into one pool. This specimen comes from a study of T cell responses to AZD1222 COVID-19 vaccine. Overall study results and limits: Spike-specific TCR breadth and depth grew following two AZD1222 doses. Nearly half of spike-specific TCRs reportedly go after variant regions that carry no mutations. Spike regions recognized by vaccine-associated CD4 TCRs spanned the protein, led by 160-218 and 743-854.

Sequences were derived from peripheral blood, sampled 28 days after the second AZD1222 dose. The chain carries TRBV9 and TRBJ1-2, with 8 bases that match TRBD1. The source is an adult who received the AZD1222 COVID-19 vaccine. CDR3 DNA sequence: TGTGCCAGCAGCGTAGACGACAGGGGAGTTGGCTACACCTTC. Translation gives CASSVDDRGVGYTF.